This is a list of T cell receptor beta chains from one sample in a study of cytomegalovirus exposure and HLA in healthy donors. TCRdb's copy holds only in-frame clones and misses some; the assay was immunoSEQ multiplex PCR. There are 170,000 or so clones in the sample; approximately 84% occur only once, and 0.35% to 0.45% lies in the top ten. Material for sequencing was PBMCs. The receptors shown here come from a boy aged 2 to 10 in good health and CMV-seronegative. CDR3s include the opening cysteine and the closing phenylalanine or tryptophan. Fields, in order: clone size, D gene, J gene, V gene, CDR3 length, CDR3 protein, CDR3 DNA. A D gene is named only where the DNA matches it firmly. Part of the rows lack a size; the others show once, few, many or a class for expanded clones.

. | TRBD2 | TRBJ2-5 | TRBV4-1 | 16 | CASSRPGLAARETQYF | TGCGCCAGCAGCCGACCGGGACTAGCGGCACGGGAGACCCAGTACTTC
. | TRBD1 | TRBJ2-7 | TRBV19 | 14 | CASRAGTGGYEQYF | TGTGCCAGTAGGGCCGGGACAGGGGGGTACGAGCAGTACTTC
. | TRBD2 | TRBJ2-3 | TRBV4-1 | 16 | CASSQDASGNADTQYF | TGCGCCAGCAGCCAAGATGCTAGCGGAAATGCAGATACGCAGTATTTT
. | TRBD2 | TRBJ2-3 | TRBV5-4 | 18 | CASSLAGLAGGQSDTQYF | TGTGCCAGCAGCTTGGCGGGACTAGCGGGAGGGCAGTCAGATACGCAGTATTTT
once | TRBD2 | TRBJ2-1 | TRBV5-1 | 15 | CASSLEGGPSNEQFF | TGCGCCAGCAGCTTGGAGGGAGGGCCTTCGAATGAGCAGTTCTTC
. | TRBD2 | TRBJ2-1 | TRBV6-5 | 14 | CASSYAGEVNEQFF | TGTGCCAGCAGTTACGCGGGAGAGGTCAATGAGCAGTTCTTC
. | TRBD2 | TRBJ2-1 | TRBV12-5 | 16 | CASGFGGGSSYNEQFF | TGTGCTAGTGGTTTTGGCGGGGGAAGCTCCTACAATGAGCAGTTCTTC
. | . | TRBJ2-7 | TRBV2 | 16 | CASRYRDPAPLYEQYF | TGTGCCAGCAGGTACAGGGATCCGGCGCCTCTCTACGAGCAGTACTTC
. | TRBD1 | TRBJ1-2 | TRBV7-2 | 12 | CASSPQGAGYTF | TGTGCCAGCAGCCCGCAGGGGGCGGGCTACACCTTC
. | TRBD1 | TRBJ1-5 | TRBV10-3 | 16 | CAISEGYRGLGQPQHF | TGTGCCATCAGTGAAGGGTACAGGGGGCTCGGGCAGCCCCAGCATTTT
. | . | TRBJ2-1 | TRBV2 | 15 | CASRFDPSTYNEQFF | TGTGCCAGCAGGTTTGACCCTAGCACCTACAATGAGCAGTTCTTC
. | TRBD2 | TRBJ2-3 | TRBV5-6 | 16 | CASSWVSGASTDTQYF | TGTGCCAGCAGCTGGGTGAGCGGGGCCTCCACAGATACGCAGTATTTT
few | . | TRBJ2-7 | TRBV5-4 | 14 | CASSFQRNSYEQYF | TGTGCCAGCAGCTTTCAGCGGAACTCCTACGAGCAGTACTTC
. | TRBD1 | TRBJ2-3 | TRBV18 | 14 | CASSHRGDTDTQYF | TGTGCCAGCTCACACAGGGGTGACACAGATACGCAGTATTTT
. | . | TRBJ1-2 | TRBV19 | 13 | CASTIGANYGYTF | TGTGCCAGTACCATAGGAGCGAACTATGGCTACACCTTC
. | . | TRBJ1-5 | TRBV9 | 14 | CASSGGVGRQPQHF | TGTGCCAGCAGCGGGGGGGTGGGGCGGCAGCCCCAGCATTTT
. | TRBD1 | TRBJ1-4 | TRBV5-1 | 14 | CASSSDRVNEKLFF | TGCGCCAGCAGCTCCGACAGGGTGAATGAAAAACTGTTTTTT
. | . | TRBJ2-7 | TRBV27 | 16 | CASSPLGGLGTYEQYF | TGTGCCAGCAGTCCCCTAGGCGGGTTAGGAACCTACGAGCAGTACTTC
. | TRBD2 | TRBJ2-7 | TRBV18 | 16 | CASSPEGTNPFYEQYF | TGTGCCAGCTCACCAGAGGGGACTAACCCCTTTTACGAGCAGTACTTC
. | . | TRBJ2-2 | TRBV7-9 | 15 | CASSPRLWNTGELFF | TGTGCCAGCAGCCCTCGACTATGGAACACCGGGGAGCTGTTTTTT
. | TRBD2 | TRBJ2-5 | TRBV15 | 19 | CATSRDASGTSRRQETQYF | TGTGCCACCAGCAGAGATGCTAGCGGGACGTCACGGAGGCAAGAGACCCAGTACTTC
once | TRBD1 | TRBJ1-6 | TRBV14 | 23 | CASSQDLHSWDRSNDSYNSPLHF | TGTGCCAGCAGCCAAGACCTACACTCTTGGGACAGGTCGAATGACTCCTATAATTCACCCCTCCACTTT
. | . | TRBJ2-7 | TRBV5-4 | 15 | CASSTDGLKGLEQYF | TGTGCCAGCAGCACGGACGGACTAAAAGGCCTCGAGCAGTACTTC
. | . | TRBJ2-5 | TRBV6-5 | 12 | CASSRTTETQYF | TGTGCCAGCAGTCGGACTACAGAGACCCAGTACTTC
. | TRBD2 | TRBJ2-5 | TRBV7-9 | 15 | CASILAGGPQETQYF | TGTGCCAGCATTCTAGCGGGAGGGCCCCAAGAGACCCAGTACTTC
. | . | TRBJ2-3 | TRBV7-7 | 15 | CASSPGQGSTDTQYF | TGTGCTAGCAGTCCGGGCCAGGGATCCACAGATACGCAGTATTTT
. | . | TRBJ1-4 | TRBV28 | 15 | CASSFYGGVEEKLFF | TGTGCCAGCAGTTTTTATGGGGGGGTAGAAGAAAAACTGTTTTTT
. | . | TRBJ1-1 | TRBV9 | 14 | CASSSYGVNTEAFF | TGTGCCAGCAGCTCTTACGGGGTGAACACTGAAGCTTTCTTT
. | TRBD1 | TRBJ2-2 | TRBV4-1 | 18 | CASSQDSLGTGLAGELFF | TGCGCCAGCAGCCAAGATAGCTTAGGGACAGGGCTTGCCGGGGAGCTGTTTTTT
. | . | TRBJ1-1 | TRBV27 | 12 | CASSPGNTEAFF | TGTGCCAGCAGTCCGGGGAACACTGAAGCTTTCTTT
. | . | TRBJ1-1 | TRBV18 | 14 | CASSPDSAQREAFF | TGTGCCAGCTCACCGGACTCCGCCCAACGTGAAGCTTTCTTT
. | TRBD1 | TRBJ1-1 | TRBV5-8 | 15 | CASSWGQALNTEAFF | TGTGCCAGCAGCTGGGGACAGGCCCTGAACACTGAAGCTTTCTTT
. | TRBD1 | TRBJ1-3 | TRBV18 | 14 | CASSRGQGGNTIYF | TGTGCCAGCTCACGCGGACAGGGTGGAAACACCATATATTTT
. | TRBD2 | TRBJ2-1 | TRBV4-1 | 17 | CASSPQVGLAGNNEQFF | TGCGCCAGCAGCCCCCAGGTGGGACTAGCGGGAAATAATGAGCAGTTCTTC
. | TRBD1 | TRBJ2-5 | TRBV9 | 13 | CASSARQGETQYF | TGTGCCAGCAGCGCCCGACAGGGGGAGACCCAGTACTTC
. | . | TRBJ1-1 | TRBV4-1 | 15 | CASSPGLTLNTEAFF | TGCGCCAGCAGCCCGGGACTCACTCTGAACACTGAAGCTTTCTTT
. | . | TRBJ2-3 | TRBV20-1 | 11 | CSASFGGAQYF | TGCAGTGCTAGTTTCGGGGGTGCGCAGTATTTT
few | . | TRBJ1-1 | TRBV18 | 15 | CASSYQQGQNTEAFF | TGTGCCAGCTCATACCAGCAGGGGCAGAACACTGAAGCTTTCTTT
. | . | TRBJ1-1 | TRBV14 | 15 | CASSQAFRKNTEAFF | TGTGCCAGCAGCCAAGCGTTCAGGAAGAACACTGAAGCTTTCTTT
few | . | TRBJ2-3 | TRBV14 | 15 | CASSQDFLSTDTQYF | TGTGCCAGCAGCCAAGATTTCCTAAGCACAGATACGCAGTATTTT
. | . | TRBJ1-1 | TRBV7-9 | 14 | CASSGRQDFTEAFF | TGTGCCAGCAGCGGAAGACAGGATTTCACTGAAGCTTTCTTT
once | TRBD1 | TRBJ1-2 | TRBV2 | 13 | CASRYGTGHGYTF | TGTGCCAGCCGGTACGGGACAGGTCATGGCTACACCTTC
. | . | TRBJ1-3 | TRBV18 | 15 | CASSPVEGTGNTIYF | TGTGCCAGCTCACCCGTCGAGGGCACTGGAAACACCATATATTTT
. | TRBD2 | TRBJ2-2 | TRBV14 | 17 | CASSQESAGVGTGELFF | TGTGCCAGCAGCCAAGAGTCAGCGGGAGTCGGCACCGGGGAGCTGTTTTTT
. | TRBD1 | TRBJ2-3 | TRBV30 | 17 | CAWSGVGQGKFTDTQYF | TGTGCCTGGAGTGGGGTTGGACAGGGAAAATTCACAGATACGCAGTATTTT
. | . | TRBJ1-1 | TRBV2 | 14 | CASSDRWGRTEAFF | TGTGCCAGCAGTGATAGGTGGGGCAGGACTGAAGCTTTCTTT
once | TRBD1 | TRBJ1-2 | TRBV5-1 | 14 | CASSPDGTAYGYTF | TGCGCCAGCAGCCCCGACGGGACAGCTTATGGCTACACCTTC
. | . | TRBJ1-4 | TRBV6-1 | 15 | CASTWGREANEKLFF | TGTGCCAGCACGTGGGGGAGGGAGGCTAATGAAAAACTGTTTTTT
. | TRBD2 | TRBJ2-1 | TRBV27 | 15 | CASSRGTSGGNEQFF | TGTGCCAGCAGCCGGGGGACTAGCGGGGGCAATGAGCAGTTCTTC